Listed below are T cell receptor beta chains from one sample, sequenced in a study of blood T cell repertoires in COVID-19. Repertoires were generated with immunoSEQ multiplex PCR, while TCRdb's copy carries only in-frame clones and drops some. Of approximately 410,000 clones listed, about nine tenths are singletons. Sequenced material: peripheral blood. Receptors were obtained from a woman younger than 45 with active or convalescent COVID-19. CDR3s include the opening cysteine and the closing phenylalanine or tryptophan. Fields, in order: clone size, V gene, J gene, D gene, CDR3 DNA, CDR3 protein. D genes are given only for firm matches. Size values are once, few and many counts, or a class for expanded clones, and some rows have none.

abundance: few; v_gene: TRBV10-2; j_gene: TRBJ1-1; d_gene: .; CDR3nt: TGCGCCAGCAGATCGGGGGTCGGCACTGAAGCTTTCTTT; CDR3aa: CASRSGVGTEAFF
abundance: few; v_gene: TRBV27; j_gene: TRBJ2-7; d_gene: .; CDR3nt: TGTGCCAGCAGTTCGCCCAGCTCCTACGAGCAGTACTTC; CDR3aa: CASSSPSSYEQYF
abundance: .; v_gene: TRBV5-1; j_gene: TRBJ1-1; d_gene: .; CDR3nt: TGCGCCAGCAGCTTGGCTCCGGGGGGATCGAACACTGAAGCTTTCTTT; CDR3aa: CASSLAPGGSNTEAFF
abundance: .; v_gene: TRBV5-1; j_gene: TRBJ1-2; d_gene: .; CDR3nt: TGCGCCAGCAGCTCGGGTCTTTTCGACAGGTTTGCCGGCTACACCTTC; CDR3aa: CASSSGLFDRFAGYTF
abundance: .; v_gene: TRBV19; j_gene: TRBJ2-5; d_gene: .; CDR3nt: TGTGCCAGTAGTATAACCCCACCGGGACTGCAAGAGACCCAGTACTTC; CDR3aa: CASSITPPGLQETQYF
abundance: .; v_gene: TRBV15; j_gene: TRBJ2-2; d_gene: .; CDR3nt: TGTGCCACCAGCAGAGAGGGGCAGGGATGGAACACCGGGGAGCTGTTTTTT; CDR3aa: CATSREGQGWNTGELFF
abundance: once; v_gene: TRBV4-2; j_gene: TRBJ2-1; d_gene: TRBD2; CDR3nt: TGTGCCAGCAGCCAAGATAGGTTAGCGGGAGGGCCGGGCGAGCAGTTCTTC; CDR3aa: CASSQDRLAGGPGEQFF
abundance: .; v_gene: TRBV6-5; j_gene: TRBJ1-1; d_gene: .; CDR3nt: TGTGCCAGCAGTTATCGACTAGCGAACACTGAAGCTTTCTTT; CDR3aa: CASSYRLANTEAFF
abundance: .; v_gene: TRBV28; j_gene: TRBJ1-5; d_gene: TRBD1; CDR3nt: TGTGCCAGCAGACCCCCGGACAGGGTAGGGAATCAGCCCCAGCATTTT; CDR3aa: CASRPPDRVGNQPQHF
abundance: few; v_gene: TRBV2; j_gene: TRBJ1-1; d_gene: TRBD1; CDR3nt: TGTGCCAGCAGCCCGGGACAGAAAAACACTGAAGCTTTCTTT; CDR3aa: CASSPGQKNTEAFF
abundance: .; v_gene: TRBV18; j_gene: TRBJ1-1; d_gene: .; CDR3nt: TGTGCCAGCTCACGACTGGACGGGGTCGGAACTGAAGCTTTCTTT; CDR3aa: CASSRLDGVGTEAFF
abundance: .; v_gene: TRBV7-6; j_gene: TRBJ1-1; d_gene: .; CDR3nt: TGTGCCAGCAGCATCGGGGTTGGGAACACTGAAGCTTTCTTT; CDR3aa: CASSIGVGNTEAFF
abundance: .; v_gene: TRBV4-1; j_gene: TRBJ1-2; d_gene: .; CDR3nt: TGCGCCAGCAGCCAAGATGGGCATGGCTACACCTTC; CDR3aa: CASSQDGHGYTF
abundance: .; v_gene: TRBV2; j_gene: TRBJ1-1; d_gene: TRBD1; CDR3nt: TGTGCCAGCAGTTTACTTGGACAGGGCATGAACACTGAAGCTTTCTTT; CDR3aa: CASSLLGQGMNTEAFF
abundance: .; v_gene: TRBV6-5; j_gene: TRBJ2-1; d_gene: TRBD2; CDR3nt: TGTGCCAGCAGAATACTCTCTAGCGGTAATGAGCAGTTCTTC; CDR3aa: CASRILSSGNEQFF
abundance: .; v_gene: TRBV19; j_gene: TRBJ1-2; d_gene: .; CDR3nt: TGTGCCAGTAGTATTTGGGGCGAGGATGGCTACACCTTC; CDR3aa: CASSIWGEDGYTF
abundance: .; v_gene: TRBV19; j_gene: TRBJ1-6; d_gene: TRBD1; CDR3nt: TGTGCCACGGGGGGACAGGGGTCCTATAATTCACCCCTCCACTTT; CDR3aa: CATGGQGSYNSPLHF
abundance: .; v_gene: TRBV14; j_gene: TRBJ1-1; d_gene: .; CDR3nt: TGTGCCAGCAGCCAATTCCGGAACACTGAAGCTTTCTTT; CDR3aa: CASSQFRNTEAFF
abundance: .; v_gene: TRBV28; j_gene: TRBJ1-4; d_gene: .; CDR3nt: TGTGCCAGCAGTTTATCCGCGACTGCGGGTAATGAAAAACTGTTTTTT; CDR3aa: CASSLSATAGNEKLFF
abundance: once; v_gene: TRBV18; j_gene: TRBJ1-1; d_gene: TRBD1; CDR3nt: TGTGCCAGCTCACCACCCCGACAGGGTATTGACACTGAAGCTTTCTTT; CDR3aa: CASSPPRQGIDTEAFF